This T cell receptor beta chain was profiled in a study of shared clonotypes between healthy human individuals (dated by TCRdb to about 2020). At the level of the whole study: The cohort comprised two women and a few men aged 18 to 49 years. For each donor, CD4 naive and CD4 memory were each given three plates, CD8 naive was given two plates, and CD8 memory was given one plate. To estimate repertoire size and how much clonotypes are shared between individuals, the study performed deep sequencing of blood TCR repertoires from a handful of healthy adults. Different laboratories and diverse techniques were used to prepare libraries and sequence TCR repertoires, to increase sequencing depth and limit assay-specific biases. Leukapheresis yielded between about 0.94 and 9 billion PBMCs per donor.

Points on this clone: It lacks a known antigen. There are no base qualities to consult, and no much larger clone falls within one base.

Using the deep immunoSEQ assay, TCR CDR3 regions were amplified from genomic DNA by multiplex PCR. Genomic DNA extracted from each cell subset was distributed evenly over all wells of several immunoSEQ 96-well plates, and each plate served as one replicate. For sorted subsets, each replicate PCR was loaded with roughly 190 ng genomic DNA, equivalent to approximately 33,000 T cell genomes. Purified libraries were measured with a Qubit 3.0 fluorometer, size-checked on a Bioanalyzer 2100, and measured again with the KAPA Library Quantification kit. Every immunoSEQ 96-well plate was sequenced on a dedicated single-read 150-cycle Illumina NextSeq 550 flow cell. In the authors' own workflow: Because only junctional sequences without quality scores were contained in the immunoSEQ output, filtering matching that applied to full-length reads could not be performed. Sequences were annotated with PyIR, a Python wrapper for IgBLAST v1.9, and V/J genes and CDR3 were assigned using IMGT germline references. Any read was removed if the V/J assignment was weak (E-value above 1e-6), the CDR3 was missing, or the read contained stop codons, out-of-frame junctions, or ambiguous translated residues. V3J clonotypes were defined as sequences sharing an identical inferred V gene, J gene, and CDR3 amino acid sequence. To compute the percentage overlap between repertoires, the number of shared unique clonotypes was divided by the size of the smaller repertoire. Three approaches were used to assess repertoire richness: RTK rarefaction, the Chao1 estimator, and Recon v2.1 estimates of unobserved clonotypes. Generation probabilities were computed with OLGA for all TCRbeta clonotypes obtained by the gDNA method from a few donors. Sourced from immuneACCESS, this table was stored by TCRdb with only in-frame sequences that have V and J called. A share of the clones is absent; for the studies checked, an unresolved V gene accounts for under half, and the remainder has no known explanation. The V and J calls and clone size were taken over from that table, and D and trimming were inferred from the DNA. This sample is represented by under 2.5 million clones; just under 95% of them were singletons. Around 0.35% of the sample is in the top ten clones.

The donors were healthy, HIV-negative adults who had no recently reported acute infections or vaccinations. Every donor was a Caucasian adult living in Nashville, Tennessee, USA. CD4+ T cells were enriched by magnetic negative selection; naive cells were then positively selected on CD45RA, and the negative fraction formed the memory subset. After blood collection by leukapheresis, PBMCs were isolated using Ficoll-Histopaque density gradient centrifugation and then cryopreserved in the vapor phase of liquid nitrogen. Analytical flow cytometry was used to check the purity and quantity of each magnetically sorted T cell population. Genomic DNA was isolated from each sorted fraction and quantified by UV absorbance on a Nanodrop 2000c. For CDR1 and CDR2, the germline V gene lists SNHLY and FYNNEI. Ends trimmed: V by 4 bases, J by 5 bases; bases unmatched to a gene: 4. The CDR3 numbers 13 residues from cysteine through phenylalanine. The DNA shown is the 39-base CDR3, in frame from base 1.

Broader findings and caveats from the paper: Estimated clonotype richness was generally larger for naive than for memory subsets. The small number of donors limited the genetic and exposure-history diversity represented. Based on pairwise subsampling, the degree of clonotype sharing among donors was expected to be affected by sequencing depth. Higher generation probabilities were observed for clonotypes shared by all four sorted-subset donors than for non-shared clonotypes. Sampling was restricted to blood, and TCR repertoires in tissue are likely to differ from TCR repertoires in blood. Rarefaction of sorted-subset datasets indicated incomplete sequencing despite the large sequencing depth. Approximately 5% of naive CD4, approximately 3.7% of naive CD8, approximately 2.2% of memory CD4, and less than 0.45% of memory CD8 clonotypes were shared across four donors.

The receptor was derived from a man aged 18 to 35 in good health. Some clones in this sample may be carry-over from other donors' samples. Sequenced sample: naive CD4+ T cells from PBMCs. The meaning of the sample's cell subset or site label: CD45RA+ positively selected. The receptor chain draws on TRBV2 and TRBJ2-5; TRBD1 fits 7 bases in the junction. Here the CDR3 is given as CASSVGRGETQYF. In nucleotide form, the sequence is TGTGCCAGCAGTGTGGGCAGGGGGGAGACCCAGTACTTC.